The 8 T cell receptor beta chains reported below all come from one sample, sequenced in a study of cytomegalovirus exposure and HLA in healthy donors (TCRdb year 2017). The protocol used for the library was the immunoSEQ multiplex PCR assay. The multiplex PCR relied on a mix of 60 forward primers for TCR Vbeta segments and 13 reverse primers for TCR Jbeta segments. TCRdb provides this immuneACCESS table in a form limited to in-frame rearrangements. Some clones are lacking; in checked studies, under half of them reflect an unresolved V gene, and why the rest are absent is not known. Present in this sample are 120,000 or so clones, 74% of which were seen just once. The top ten hold less than 4% of the sample. Sequencing was done on a sample of PBMCs. The receptors were gathered from a man between 35 and 55 years old in good health and CMV-seropositive.

Concerning this clone: This sample also contains other DNA sequences that code for the same CDR3. The V call is TRBV20-1, the J call TRBJ2-5, with D possibly being TRBD1 (6 bases). Germline lookup yields CDR1 DFQATT and CDR2 SNEGSKA (reference sequence). This CDR3 has 11 residues. V was clipped by 6 bases and J by 2 bases, with 7 bases between them. The DNA for the CDR3 is TGCAGTGCGCAGGGGCAAGAGACCCAGTACTTC. It is translated as CSAQGQETQYF.

The CDR3 spells CASSRGTSGGSSSYNEQFF. DNA of the CDR3: TGTGCCAGCAGCCGGGGGACTAGCGGGGGTTCAAGCTCCTACAATGAGCAGTTCTTC. The V and J genes are TRBV9 and TRBJ2-1; 14 bases match TRBD2. The germline V gene encodes CDR1 SGDLS and CDR2 YYNGEE. There are 19 residues in the CDR3. The V segment lost 4 bases and the J segment 0 bases; nucleotides outside the gene matches: 9.

The V and J genes are TRBV30 and TRBJ1-4; tentatively, D is TRBD1 (6 bases). The CDR3 extends over 14 amino acids. The germline V gene encodes CDR1 GTSNPN and CDR2 SVGIG (reference sequence). V was cut by 0 bases and J by 6 bases, with 11 bases left in between. The CDR3 spells CAWSVGGADEKLFF. CDR3 DNA: TGTGCCTGGAGTGTTGGGGGGGCGGATGAAAAACTGTTTTTT.

The chain is built from TRBV7-8 and TRBJ2-3; 11 bases line up with TRBD2. The CDR3 has 18 residues. The V gene end was trimmed by 5 bases and the J gene end by 1 base; junction bases not matched to a gene: 11. Germline V gives CDR1 SGHVS, CDR2 FQNEAQ. DNA for the CDR3: TGTGCCAGCAGCGCTCGGCACCCACTAGCGGGGGGCACAGATACGCAGTATTTT. Amino acids: CASSARHPLAGGTDTQYF.

The rearrangement uses TRBV30 and TRBJ2-5, with D perhaps matching TRBD2 (7 bases). Per germline, CDR1 GTSNPN and CDR2 SVGIG (reference sequence). V shed 0 bases and J shed 5 bases, with 19 bases lying between them. The CDR3 is 16 residues long. The CDR3 region is CAWSVSGGPSRETQYF. Here the CDR3 DNA reads TGTGCCTGGAGTGTATCGGGGGGCCCCAGCAGGGAGACCCAGTACTTC.

The rearrangement uses TRBV27 and TRBJ1-1; the D gene is possibly TRBD1 (5 bases). The CDR3 is made up of 15 amino acids. Germline V gene sequence: CDR1 MNHEY, CDR2 SMNVEV (reference sequence). V was cut by 5 bases and J by 2 bases, with 15 bases left in between. The CDR3 sequence is CASSTAGVANTEAFF. The CDR3 DNA is TGTGCCAGCAGTACTGCGGGGGTCGCAAACACTGAAGCTTTCTTT.

This sequence joins TRBV11-3 and TRBJ2-3, with 8 positions matching TRBD2. The ends lost 3 bases at V and 5 bases at J; junction bases unmatched: 7. The CDR3 has 15 amino acids. Germline assignment: CDR1 SGHNT and CDR2 YENEEA. As DNA, the CDR3 is TGTGCCAGCAGCTTGGGGCGGGGGGATATAGATACGCAGTATTTT. It codes for CASSLGRGDIDTQYF.

V usage is TRBV11-1 and J usage is TRBJ1-2; D is undetermined. The CDR3 consists of 14 residues. V shed 5 bases and J shed 2 bases, with 12 bases lying between them. CDR1 is SGHAT and CDR2 is FQDESV in the germline V gene (reference sequence). The CDR3 sequence: CASSPQTENYGYTF. The CDR3 DNA reads TGTGCCAGCAGCCCGCAGACGGAGAACTATGGCTACACCTTC. Supplemented by reference TRBV11-1 and TRBJ1-2, the full variable domain reads EAEVAQSPRYKITEKSQAVAFWCDPISGHATLYWYRQILGQGPELLVQFQDESVVDDSQLPKDRFSAERLKGVDSTLKIQPAELGDSAMYLCASSPQTENYGYTFGSGTRLTVV.